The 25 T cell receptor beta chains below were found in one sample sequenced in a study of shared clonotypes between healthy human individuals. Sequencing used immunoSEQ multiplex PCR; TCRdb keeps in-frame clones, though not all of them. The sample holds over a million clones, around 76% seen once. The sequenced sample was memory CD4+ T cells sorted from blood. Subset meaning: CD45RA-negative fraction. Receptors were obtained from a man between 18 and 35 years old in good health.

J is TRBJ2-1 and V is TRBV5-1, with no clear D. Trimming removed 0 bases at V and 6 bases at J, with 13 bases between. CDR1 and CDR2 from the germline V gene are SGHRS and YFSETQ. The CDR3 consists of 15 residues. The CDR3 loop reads CASSLGHISSNEQFF. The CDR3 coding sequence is TGCGCCAGCAGCTTGGGACATATCTCTAGCAATGAGCAGTTCTTC.

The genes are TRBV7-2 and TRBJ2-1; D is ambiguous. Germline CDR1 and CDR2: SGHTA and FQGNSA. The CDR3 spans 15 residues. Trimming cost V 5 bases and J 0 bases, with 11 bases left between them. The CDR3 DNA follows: TGTGCCAGCAGCCCGAGTGCGACCTCCTACAATGAGCAGTTCTTC. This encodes CASSPSATSYNEQFF.

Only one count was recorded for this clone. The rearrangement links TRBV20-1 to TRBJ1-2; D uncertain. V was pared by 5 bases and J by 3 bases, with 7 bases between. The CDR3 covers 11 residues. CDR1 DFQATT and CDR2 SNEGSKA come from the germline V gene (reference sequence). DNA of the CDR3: TGCAGTGCTGTGCCAGACTATGGCTACACCTTC. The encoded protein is CSAVPDYGYTF.

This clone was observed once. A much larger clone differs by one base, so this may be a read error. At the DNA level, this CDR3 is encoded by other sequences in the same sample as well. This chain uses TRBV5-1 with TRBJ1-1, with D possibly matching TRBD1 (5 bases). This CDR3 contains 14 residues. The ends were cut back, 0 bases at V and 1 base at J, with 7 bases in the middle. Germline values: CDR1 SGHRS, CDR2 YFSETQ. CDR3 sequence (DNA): TGCGCCAGCAGCTTGGAAGGGGCGAACACTGAAGCTTTCTTT. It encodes CASSLEGANTEAFF. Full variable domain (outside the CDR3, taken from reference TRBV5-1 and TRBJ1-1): KAGVTQTPRYLIKTRGQQVTLSCSPISGHRSVSWYQQTPGQGLQFLFEYFSETQRNKGNFPGRFSGRQFSNSRSEMNVSTLELGDSALYLCASSLEGANTEAFFGQGTRLTVV.

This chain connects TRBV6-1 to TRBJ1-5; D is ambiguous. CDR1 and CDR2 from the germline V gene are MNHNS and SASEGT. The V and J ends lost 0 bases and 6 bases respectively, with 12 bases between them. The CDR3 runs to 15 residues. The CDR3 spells CASSEATKDGQPQHF. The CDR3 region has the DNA TGTGCCAGCAGTGAAGCGACGAAGGATGGTCAGCCCCAGCATTTT.

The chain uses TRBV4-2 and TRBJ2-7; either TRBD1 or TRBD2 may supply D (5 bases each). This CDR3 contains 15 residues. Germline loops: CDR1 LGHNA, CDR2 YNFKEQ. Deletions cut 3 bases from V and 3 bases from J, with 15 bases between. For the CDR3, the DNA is TGTGCCAGCAGCCAGGGTGGGGGTAGCGACTACGAGCAGTACTTC. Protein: CASSQGGGSDYEQYF.

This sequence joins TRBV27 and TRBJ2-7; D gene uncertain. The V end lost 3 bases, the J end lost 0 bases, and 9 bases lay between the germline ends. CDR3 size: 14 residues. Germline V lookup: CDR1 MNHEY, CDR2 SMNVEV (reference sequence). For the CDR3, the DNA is TGTGCCAGCAGTTTTGGTCCTCTCTCCTACGAGCAGTACTTC. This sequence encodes CASSFGPLSYEQYF.

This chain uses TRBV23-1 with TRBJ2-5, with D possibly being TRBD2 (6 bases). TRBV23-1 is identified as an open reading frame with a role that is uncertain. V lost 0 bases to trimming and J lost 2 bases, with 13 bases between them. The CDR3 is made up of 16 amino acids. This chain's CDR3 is CASSQSEGPLQETQYF. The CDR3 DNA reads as TGCGCCAGCAGTCAATCGGAGGGACCGCTACAAGAGACCCAGTACTTC.

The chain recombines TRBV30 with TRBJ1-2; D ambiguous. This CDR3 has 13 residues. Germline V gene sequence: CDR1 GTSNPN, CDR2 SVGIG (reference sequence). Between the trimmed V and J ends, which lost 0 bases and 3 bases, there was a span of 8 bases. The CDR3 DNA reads TGTGCCTGGAGTGTTGGTGAACACTATGGCTACACCTTC. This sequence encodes CAWSVGEHYGYTF.

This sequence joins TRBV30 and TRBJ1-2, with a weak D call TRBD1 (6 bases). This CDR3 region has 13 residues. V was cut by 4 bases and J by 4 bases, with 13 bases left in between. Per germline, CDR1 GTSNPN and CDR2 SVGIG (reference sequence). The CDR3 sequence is CAWITGPGYGYTF. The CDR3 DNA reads TGTGCCTGGATCACAGGGCCGGGCTATGGCTACACCTTC. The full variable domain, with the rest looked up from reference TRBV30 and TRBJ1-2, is SQTIHQWPATLVQPVGSPLSLECTVEGTSNPNLYWYRQAAGRGLQLLFYSVGIGQISSEVPQNLSASRPQDRQFILSSKKLLLSDSGFYLCAWITGPGYGYTFGSGTRLTVV.

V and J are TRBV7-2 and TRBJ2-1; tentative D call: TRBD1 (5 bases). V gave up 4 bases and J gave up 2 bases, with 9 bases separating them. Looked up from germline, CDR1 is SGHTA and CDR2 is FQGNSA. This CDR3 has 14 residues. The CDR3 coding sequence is TGTGCCAGCAGCTCAGCGACAGCCTACAATGAGCAGTTCTTC. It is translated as CASSSATAYNEQFF. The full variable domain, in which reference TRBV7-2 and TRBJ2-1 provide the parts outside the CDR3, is GAGVSQSPSNKVTEKGKDVELRCDPISGHTALYWYRQSLGQGLEFLIYFQGNSAPDKSGLPSDRFSAERTGGSVSTLTIQRTQQEDSAVYLCASSSATAYNEQFFGPGTRLTVL.

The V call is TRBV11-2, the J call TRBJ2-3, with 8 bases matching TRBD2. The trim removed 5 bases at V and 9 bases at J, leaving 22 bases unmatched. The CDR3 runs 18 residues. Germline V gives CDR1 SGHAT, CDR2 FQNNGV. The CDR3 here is CASSPFATGPGTRDTQYF. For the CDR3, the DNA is TGTGCCAGCAGCCCTTTCGCGACCGGGCCCGGGACTAGAGACACGCAGTATTTT.

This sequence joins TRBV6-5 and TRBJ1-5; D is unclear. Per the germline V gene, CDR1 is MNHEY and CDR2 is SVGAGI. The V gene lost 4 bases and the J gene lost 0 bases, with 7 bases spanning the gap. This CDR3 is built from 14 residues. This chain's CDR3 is CASSSPLSNQPQHF. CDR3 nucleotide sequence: TGTGCCAGCAGTTCTCCCCTTAGCAATCAGCCCCAGCATTTT.

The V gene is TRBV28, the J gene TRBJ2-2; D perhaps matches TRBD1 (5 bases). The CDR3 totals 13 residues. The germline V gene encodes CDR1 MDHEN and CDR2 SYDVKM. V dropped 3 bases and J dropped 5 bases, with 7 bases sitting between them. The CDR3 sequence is CASSLDKTGELFF. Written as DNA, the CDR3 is TGTGCCAGCAGTTTGGACAAAACCGGGGAGCTGTTTTTT.

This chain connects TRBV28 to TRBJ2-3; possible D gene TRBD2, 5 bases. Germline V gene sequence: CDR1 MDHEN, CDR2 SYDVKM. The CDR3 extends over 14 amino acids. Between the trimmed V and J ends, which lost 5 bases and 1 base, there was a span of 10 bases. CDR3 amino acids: CASSPSGRTDTQYF. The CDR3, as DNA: TGTGCCAGCAGTCCAAGCGGACGCACAGATACGCAGTATTTT.

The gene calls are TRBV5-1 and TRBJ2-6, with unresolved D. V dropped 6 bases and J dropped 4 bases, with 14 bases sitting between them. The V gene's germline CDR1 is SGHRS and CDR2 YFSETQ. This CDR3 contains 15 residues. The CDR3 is CASKDRTSGANVLTF. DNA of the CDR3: TGCGCCAGCAAGGACCGAACATCAGGGGCCAACGTCCTGACTTTC. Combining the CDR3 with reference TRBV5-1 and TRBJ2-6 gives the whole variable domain KAGVTQTPRYLIKTRGQQVTLSCSPISGHRSVSWYQQTPGQGLQFLFEYFSETQRNKGNFPGRFSGRQFSNSRSEMNVSTLELGDSALYLCASKDRTSGANVLTFGAGSRLTVL.

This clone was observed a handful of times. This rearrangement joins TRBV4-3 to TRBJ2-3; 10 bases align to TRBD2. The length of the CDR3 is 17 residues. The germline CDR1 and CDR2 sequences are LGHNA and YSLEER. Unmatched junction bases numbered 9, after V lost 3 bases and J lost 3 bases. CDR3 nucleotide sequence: TGCGCCAGCAGCCAGAACACGCGAGCGGGAGGGACAGATACGCAGTATTTT. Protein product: CASSQNTRAGGTDTQYF.

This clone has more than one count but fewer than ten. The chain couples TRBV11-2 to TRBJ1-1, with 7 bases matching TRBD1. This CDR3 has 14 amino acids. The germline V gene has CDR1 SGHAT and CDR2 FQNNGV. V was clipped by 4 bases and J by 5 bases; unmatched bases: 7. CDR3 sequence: CASSSEGAGTEAFF. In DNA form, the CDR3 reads TGTGCCAGCAGCTCAGAGGGGGCTGGGACTGAAGCTTTCTTT.

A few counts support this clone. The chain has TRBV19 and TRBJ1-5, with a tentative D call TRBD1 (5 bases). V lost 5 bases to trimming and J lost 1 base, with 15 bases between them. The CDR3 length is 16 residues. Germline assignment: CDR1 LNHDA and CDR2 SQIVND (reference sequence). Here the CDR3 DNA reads TGTGCCAGTAGTCGAGACAGTATTGGGAGCAATCAGCCCCAGCATTTT. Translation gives CASSRDSIGSNQPQHF.

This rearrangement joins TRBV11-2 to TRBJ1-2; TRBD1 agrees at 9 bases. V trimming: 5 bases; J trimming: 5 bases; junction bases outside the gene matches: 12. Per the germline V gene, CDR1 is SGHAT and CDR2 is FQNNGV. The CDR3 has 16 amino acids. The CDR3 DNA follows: TGTGCCAGCAGCAATATCCTCGGACAGGGGAGGTATGGCTACACCTTC. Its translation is CASSNILGQGRYGYTF.

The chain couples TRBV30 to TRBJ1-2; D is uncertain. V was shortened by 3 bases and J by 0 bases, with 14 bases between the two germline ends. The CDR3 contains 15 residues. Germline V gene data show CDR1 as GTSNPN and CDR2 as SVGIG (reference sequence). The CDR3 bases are TGTGCCTGGAGAGGGTTGGGCATTCCTAACTATGGCTACACCTTC. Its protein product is CAWRGLGIPNYGYTF.

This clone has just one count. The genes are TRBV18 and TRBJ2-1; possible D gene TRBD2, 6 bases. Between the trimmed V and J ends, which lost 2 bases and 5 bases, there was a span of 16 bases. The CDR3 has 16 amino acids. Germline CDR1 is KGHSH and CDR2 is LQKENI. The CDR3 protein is CASSPRASDVHNEQFF. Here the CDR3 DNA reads TGTGCCAGCTCACCAAGGGCTAGCGATGTACACAATGAGCAGTTCTTC.

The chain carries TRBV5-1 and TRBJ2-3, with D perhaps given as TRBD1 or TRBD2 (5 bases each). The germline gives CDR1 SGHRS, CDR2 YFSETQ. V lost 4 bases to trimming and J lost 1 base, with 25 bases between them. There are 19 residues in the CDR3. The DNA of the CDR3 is TGCGCCAGCAGCGGGGGTGGGGACCGAGCACTCCCTCGCACAGATACGCAGTATTTT. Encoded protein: CASSGGGDRALPRTDTQYF.

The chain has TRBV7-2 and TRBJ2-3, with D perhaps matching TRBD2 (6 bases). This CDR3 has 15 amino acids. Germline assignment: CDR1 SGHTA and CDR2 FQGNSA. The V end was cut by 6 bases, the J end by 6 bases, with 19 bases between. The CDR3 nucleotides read TGTGCCAGCAGTTTACGGAGGGAGCTATCGGATACGCAGTATTTT. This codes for CASSLRRELSDTQYF. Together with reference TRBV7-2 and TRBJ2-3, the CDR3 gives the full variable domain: GAGVSQSPSNKVTEKGKDVELRCDPISGHTALYWYRQSLGQGLEFLIYFQGNSAPDKSGLPSDRFSAERTGGSVSTLTIQRTQQEDSAVYLCASSLRRELSDTQYFGPGTRLTVL.

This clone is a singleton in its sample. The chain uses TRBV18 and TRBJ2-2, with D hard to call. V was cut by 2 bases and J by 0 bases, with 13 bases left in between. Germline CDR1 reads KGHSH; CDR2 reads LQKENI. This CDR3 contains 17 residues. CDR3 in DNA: TGTGCCAGCTCACCAGCTCCAAGGATGTCGAACACCGGGGAGCTGTTTTTT. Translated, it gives CASSPAPRMSNTGELFF.